Following are 27 T cell receptor beta chains from one sample sequenced in a study of cytomegalovirus exposure and HLA in healthy donors. Use of 60 Vbeta and 13 Jbeta primers characterized the PCR. Method: immunoSEQ multiplex PCR; TCRdb's copy keeps in-frame clones and lacks some. The repertoire holds roughly 170,000 clones, about 80% seen once, with 0.6% to 0.7% in the top ten. What was sequenced was PBMCs. The receptors were gathered from a boy aged 5 to 17 in good health and CMV-seronegative.

The CDR3 region has the DNA TGCAGCGCACGGGGGACGGACTCCTACGAGCAGTACTTC. This gives the protein CSARGTDSYEQYF. The rearrangement uses TRBV29-1 and TRBJ2-7, with a weak D call TRBD2 (6 bases). Germline V lookup: CDR1 SQVTM, CDR2 ANQGSEA. Trimming cost V 7 bases and J 0 bases, with 13 bases left between them. This CDR3 region has 13 residues.

The chain links TRBV7-2 to TRBJ2-5; D is unclear. The ends were cut back, 7 bases at V and 2 bases at J, with 8 bases in the middle. The CDR3 totals 12 residues. Germline V gene data show CDR1 as SGHTA and CDR2 as FQGNSA. The CDR3 sequence: CASNNGQETQYF. CDR3 sequence (DNA): TGTGCCAGCAATAACGGTCAAGAGACCCAGTACTTC.

The rearrangement joins TRBV6-5 to TRBJ1-5; 9 bases match TRBD1. The CDR3 consists of 16 residues. J was trimmed by 6 bases and V by 4 bases; bases with no gene match: 10. The germline gives CDR1 MNHEY, CDR2 SVGAGI. The CDR3: CASSSLTGGRSQPQHF. The CDR3 region has the DNA TGTGCCAGCAGTTCCTTGACAGGGGGTAGGAGTCAGCCCCAGCATTTT.

This clone was recorded a few times. The chain combines TRBV20-1 with TRBJ1-2; 7 nucleotides match TRBD1. Trimming took 3 bases from V and 6 from J; bases not matched to a gene: 1. The CDR3 runs to 11 residues. Germline values: CDR1 DFQATT, CDR2 SNEGSKA (reference sequence). As DNA, the CDR3 is TGCAGTGCTAGGCAGGGGGATGGCTACACCTTC. Residues: CSARQGDGYTF.

The gene calls are TRBV6-4 and TRBJ1-5; D ambiguous. This CDR3 comprises 18 residues. Trimming shortened V by 0 bases and J by 6 bases, and 21 bases separated the two germline ends. Germline CDR1 MRHNA, CDR2 SNTAGT. The DNA for the CDR3 is TGTGCCAGCAGTGACTCGGCGATGCTAGCGAAATTACCTCAGCCCCAGCATTTT. It codes for CASSDSAMLAKLPQPQHF.

This clone showed up just once. The chain employs TRBV18 and TRBJ2-5, with TRBD2 matching 7 bases. This CDR3 has 14 residues. Germline CDR1 reads KGHSH; CDR2 reads LQKENI. After removal of 2 bases from V and 4 bases from J, the junction contained 4 bases not matched to a gene. Here the CDR3 reads CASSPRTGGETQYF. The CDR3 DNA follows: TGTGCCAGCTCACCAAGAACGGGAGGAGAGACCCAGTACTTC. Drawing the rest from reference TRBV18 and TRBJ2-5, the complete variable domain is NAGVMQNPRHLVRRRGQEARLRCSPMKGHSHVYWYRQLPEEGLKFMVYLQKENIIDESGMPKERFSAEFPKEGPSILRIQQVVRGDSAAYFCASSPRTGGETQYFGPGTRLLVL.

This sequence joins TRBV27 and TRBJ2-1; possibly TRBD2 for D (5 bases). The CDR3 totals 12 residues. Germline V gives CDR1 MNHEY, CDR2 SMNVEV (reference sequence). The V end was cut by 6 bases, the J end by 6 bases, with 9 bases between. This CDR3 is CASRSSSNEQFF. CDR3 nucleotides: TGTGCCAGCAGATCTAGCTCCAATGAGCAGTTCTTC.

J is TRBJ1-5 and V is TRBV5-3; TRBD1 matches at 7 bases. TRBV5-3 falls under the ORF class, with uncertain function. V was clipped by 7 bases and J by 4 bases; unmatched bases: 11. The CDR3 spans 15 residues. The CDR3: CARVTMTGWNQPQHF. CDR3 DNA: TGTGCCAGAGTTACAATGACAGGGTGGAATCAGCCCCAGCATTTT.

The CDR3 DNA follows: TGTGCCAGCAGCTTGCAGGGGTACGAGCAGTACTTC. Its translation: CASSLQGYEQYF. The chain links TRBV11-2 to TRBJ2-7; weak D call: TRBD1 (6 bases). Germline CDR1 is SGHAT and CDR2 is FQNNGV. The CDR3 runs 12 residues. The germline V and J ends were trimmed by 3 bases and 4 bases, with 7 bases remaining between them.

The genes are TRBV9 and TRBJ2-5; TRBD2 agrees at 7 bases. The CDR3 has 14 amino acids. With 7 bases clipped from V and 5 bases from J, the junction kept 11 bases outside the gene matches. Germline CDR1 SGDLS, CDR2 YYNGEE. The CDR3 nucleotides are TGTGCCAGCGGCTCGGGGGGACCCCAGGAGACCCAGTACTTC. Translation: CASGSGGPQETQYF.

This rearrangement joins TRBV6-5 to TRBJ2-3, with 8 bases identical to TRBD2. The junction had 10 bases not matched to a gene; V was cut back by 2 bases and J by 6 bases. Germline V gene lookup returns CDR1 MNHEY and CDR2 SVGAGI. This CDR3 region has 16 residues. The CDR3 is CASSYGREGRADTQYF. Here the CDR3 DNA reads TGTGCCAGCAGTTACGGTCGGGAGGGCCGGGCCGATACGCAGTATTTT.

The chain is built from TRBV30 and TRBJ2-1; the match to TRBD2 covers 7 bases. The CDR3 runs 14 residues. The ends lost 0 bases at V and 6 bases at J; junction bases unmatched: 5. Germline values: CDR1 GTSNPN, CDR2 SVGIG (reference sequence). In nucleotides, the CDR3 is TGTGCCTGGAGTGTAAGCGGGACGGGCAATGAGCAGTTCTTC. It yields the protein CAWSVSGTGNEQFF.

The rearrangement uses TRBV6-5 and TRBJ1-6, with D hard to call. The V end lost 7 bases, the J end lost 9 bases, and 16 bases lay between the germline ends. The CDR3 spans 14 residues. The germline CDR1 and CDR2 sequences are MNHEY and SVGAGI. Here the CDR3 reads CASTLGGTGSPLHF. In DNA form, the CDR3 reads TGTGCCAGCACCCTAGGAGGCACTGGTTCACCCCTCCACTTT.

The count of this clone is one. V usage is TRBV14 and J usage is TRBJ1-1; 7 bases match TRBD1. The CDR3 length is 16 residues. Germline V gene data show CDR1 as SGHDN and CDR2 as FVKESK. The trim removed 1 base at V and 2 bases at J, leaving 7 bases unmatched. The chain's CDR3 is CASSQVVGGGNTEAFF. The CDR3 nucleotides are TGTGCCAGCAGCCAAGTGGTTGGAGGGGGCAACACTGAAGCTTTCTTT. Complete variable domain (other parts from reference TRBV14 and TRBJ1-1): EAGVTQFPSHSVIEKGQTVTLRCDPISGHDNLYWYRRVMGKEIKFLLHFVKESKQDESGMPNNRFLAERTGGTYSTLKVQPAELEDSGVYFCASSQVVGGGNTEAFFGQGTRLTVV.

The chain has TRBV6-1 and TRBJ2-3, with D perhaps matching TRBD1 (6 bases). V shed 0 bases and J shed 3 bases, with 10 bases lying between them. Germline V CDR1 and CDR2: MNHNS, SASEGT. The CDR3 is 15 amino acids. In DNA, the CDR3 is TGTGCCAGCAGTGAAGCGCTTCAGGGGACAGATACGCAGTATTTT. Translation: CASSEALQGTDTQYF.

The genes are TRBV11-3 and TRBJ2-7; D possibly corresponds to TRBD2 (5 bases). This CDR3 has 11 amino acids. With 6 bases removed from V and 6 bases from J, the gap between germline ends came to 9 bases. Germline CDR1 is SGHNT and CDR2 is YENEEA. Written as DNA, the CDR3 is TGTGCCAGCAGGAGCGGAGGCGAGCAGTACTTC. Protein sequence: CASRSGGEQYF.

This clone was picked up a small number of times. The rearrangement links TRBV7-8 to TRBJ1-6; D not resolved. The germline V and J ends were trimmed by 5 bases and 7 bases, with 18 bases remaining between them. The germline CDR1 and CDR2 sequences are SGHVS and FQNEAQ. The CDR3 sequence is 16 residues long. CDR3 residues: CASSRPGLVGNSPLHF. Here the CDR3 DNA reads TGTGCCAGCAGCCGTCCGGGTCTTGTTGGGAATTCACCCCTCCACTTT.

The V and J genes are TRBV9 and TRBJ2-3, with 12 bases aligning to TRBD2. J gave up 3 bases and V 0 bases, and 5 bases lay outside the gene matches. The CDR3 sequence is 17 residues long. Germline V gene lookup returns CDR1 SGDLS and CDR2 YYNGEE. The CDR3 reads CASSVGTSGTMTDTQYF. In DNA, the CDR3 is TGTGCCAGCAGCGTAGGGACTAGCGGGACGATGACAGATACGCAGTATTTT.

This chain uses TRBV28 with TRBJ2-7; 7 bases line up with TRBD1. There are 14 residues in the CDR3. J gave up 4 bases and V 6 bases, and 9 bases lay outside the gene matches. Germline CDR1 MDHEN, CDR2 SYDVKM. This CDR3 reads CASRLAGTDYEQYF. CDR3 DNA sequence: TGTGCCAGCAGGTTAGCCGGGACAGATTACGAGCAGTACTTC.

The rearrangement uses TRBV9 and TRBJ1-1; tentatively, D is TRBD1 (6 bases). V lost 0 bases, J lost 5 bases, and 8 bases lay in between. The CDR3 runs 13 residues. Per germline, CDR1 SGDLS and CDR2 YYNGEE. DNA for the CDR3: TGTGCCAGCAGCGTAGCTCAGGGGACTGAAGCTTTCTTT. Its protein is CASSVAQGTEAFF.

The chain has TRBV5-1 and TRBJ1-2; 7 bases match TRBD1. The germline gives CDR1 SGHRS, CDR2 YFSETQ. V dropped 4 bases and J dropped 0; count of bases not matched to a gene: 12. The length of the CDR3 is 17 residues. DNA of the CDR3: TGCGCCAGCAGCCCCGGGATCCGACAGGGTTCTAACTATGGCTACACCTTC. Translated: CASSPGIRQGSNYGYTF.

The chain carries TRBV27 and TRBJ2-3; perhaps TRBD1 as D (5 bases). This CDR3 has 15 amino acids. CDR1 and CDR2 from the germline V gene are MNHEY and SMNVEV (reference sequence). Trimming stripped 4 bases from V and 5 bases from J, with 16 bases between. Written as DNA, the CDR3 is TGTGCCAGCAGTTCCAGGGCCCCCCGAGAAGATACGCAGTATTTT. It specifies CASSSRAPREDTQYF.

The genes are TRBV7-9 and TRBJ1-1; 9 bases are a match to TRBD1. The CDR3 runs to 16 residues. V lost 3 bases to trimming and J lost 0 bases; unmatched junction nucleotides: 5. Germline CDR1 reads SEHNR; CDR2 reads FQNEAQ (reference sequence). The CDR3 bases are TGTGCCAGCAGCTTTCCGGGACAGGGACTGAACACTGAAGCTTTCTTT. It encodes CASSFPGQGLNTEAFF. Combining the CDR3 with reference TRBV7-9 and TRBJ1-1 gives the whole variable domain DTGVSQNPRHKITKRGQNVTFRCDPISEHNRLYWYRQTLGQGPEFLTYFQNEAQLEKSRLLSDRFSAERPKGSFSTLEIQRTEQGDSAMYLCASSFPGQGLNTEAFFGQGTRLTVV.

Concerning this clone: At the DNA level, this CDR3 is encoded by other sequences in the same sample as well. V is TRBV9 and J is TRBJ2-1, with 14 positions matching TRBD2. The CDR3 covers 18 residues. CDR1 and CDR2 from the germline V gene are SGDLS and YYNGEE. The J segment lost 10 bases and the V segment lost 4 bases, leaving 16 bases of the junction unmatched. The CDR3: CASSPPPGLAGDLEEQFF. As DNA, the CDR3 is TGTGCCAGCAGCCCCCCCCCGGGACTAGCGGGAGATCTCGAGGAGCAGTTCTTC.

The sample holds a few counts of this clone. V gene TRBV13 combines with J gene TRBJ2-1; possible D gene TRBD2, 5 bases. Trimming stripped 4 bases from V and 11 bases from J, with 15 bases between. Germline V gene data show CDR1 as PRHDT and CDR2 as FYEKMQ (reference sequence). The CDR3 length is 13 residues. CDR3 residues: CASSSAGVDKQFF. The DNA of the CDR3 is TGTGCCAGCAGCTCAGCCGGGGTGGATAAGCAGTTCTTC.

This clone was seen a handful of times. This chain links TRBV6-5 with TRBJ2-7; D not resolved. V lost 8 bases and J 5 bases, leaving 10 bases between the germline ends. The germline CDR1 and CDR2 sequences are MNHEY and SVGAGI. CDR3 size: 11 residues. The CDR3 DNA reads as TGTGCCAGCCGAAGACTTAACGAGCAGTACTTC. Protein sequence: CASRRLNEQYF.

This chain joins TRBV19 and TRBJ2-3, with TRBD1 matching over 8 bases. From germline, CDR1 is LNHDA and CDR2 SQIVND (reference sequence). Trimming at V came to 6 bases and at J to 0 bases, leaving 5 bases not matched to a gene. The CDR3 spans 15 residues. CDR3 nucleotides: TGTGCCAGTAGGACCAGGGGGCAGAGCACAGATACGCAGTATTTT. Translation: CASRTRGQSTDTQYF.